The 9 T cell receptor beta chains below all came from one sample that was sequenced in a study of graft-versus-host responses after intestinal transplantation (dated by TCRdb to about 2021). Library preparation used the immunoSEQ multiplex PCR assay. This is the immuneACCESS table as TCRdb keeps it, with only in-frame sequences that have V and J called. A part of the clones is gone; compared with another copy, unresolved V genes explain less than half, and the rest is unexplained. The sample records fewer than 85,000 clones, approximately 96% of which are singletons. Around 0.57% of the sample is in the top ten clones. These receptors' targets are unknown. Interpreted using the paper, the time point label stands for: cells obtained before transplantation from donor or recipient. The source material was unstimulated CD8+ T cells sorted from spleen or lymph node cells, sampled before intestinal transplant. The receptors originated from a human donor who received an intestinal transplant.

This clone was observed a single time. V usage is TRBV6-6 and J usage is TRBJ1-1, with TRBD1 matching 7 bases. There are 14 residues in the CDR3. CDR1 and CDR2 (germline): MNHNY, SVGAGI (reference sequence). J gave up 6 bases and V 5 bases, and 9 bases lay outside the gene matches. The CDR3, as DNA: TGTGCCAGCAGTGGTACAGGGGCGGGGGCTGAAGCTTTCTTT. Encoded protein: CASSGTGAGAEAFF.

In regard to this clone: In the same sample, other DNA sequences code for this CDR3. This rearrangement joins TRBV9 to TRBJ2-7; D is unresolved. The CDR3 is 14 amino acids. Per germline, CDR1 SGDLS and CDR2 YYNGEE. V was cut by 0 bases and J by 2 bases, with 9 bases left in between. In nucleotides, the CDR3 is TGTGCCAGCAGCGTAGGCGCAGGAACCTACGAGCAGTACTTC. It specifies CASSVGAGTYEQYF.

V gene TRBV27 combines with J gene TRBJ2-1; the match to TRBD1 covers 8 bases. Germline-derived CDR1 and CDR2 are MNHEY and SMNVEV (reference sequence). J lost 6 bases, V lost 8 bases, and 12 bases had no gene match. CDR3 length: 15 residues. The DNA of the CDR3 is TGTGCCAGCCTCAAACGACAGGGGCTTAGCAATGAGCAGTTCTTC. Translated: CASLKRQGLSNEQFF.

The CDR3 is CASSESGESSYNEQFF. The CDR3 DNA reads TGCGCCAGCAGTGAGTCGGGGGAGAGCTCCTACAATGAGCAGTTCTTC. V and J are TRBV10-1 and TRBJ2-1; the D gene could be TRBD1 or TRBD2 (5 bases each). Germline CDR1 is WNHNN and CDR2 is SYGVQD (reference sequence). The CDR3 is 16 residues long. Trimming took 0 bases from V and 0 from J, leaving 9 bases between them.

The chain carries TRBV19 and TRBJ2-1, with TRBD2 identical over 12 bases. This CDR3 region has 18 residues. Germline CDR1 LNHDA, CDR2 SQIVND (reference sequence). Germline trimming cut 1 base from V and 7 bases from J; bases unmatched to any gene: 11. This chain's CDR3 is CASSIALAGGPARNEQFF. The CDR3 DNA follows: TGTGCCAGTAGTATAGCCCTAGCGGGAGGGCCAGCGCGGAATGAGCAGTTCTTC.

The chain uses TRBV25-1 and TRBJ1-2; D is unclear. This CDR3 spans 11 amino acids. V lost 2 bases to trimming and J lost 9 bases, with 7 bases between them. The V gene's germline CDR1 is MGHDK and CDR2 SYGVNS. The CDR3 reads CASSEGRRYTF. CDR3 bases: TGTGCCAGCAGTGAAGGACGGCGCTACACCTTC.

V and J are TRBV27 and TRBJ2-7; D remains ambiguous. V was trimmed by 5 bases and J by 0 bases, leaving 14 bases between them. CDR3 size: 15 residues. Germline CDR1 reads MNHEY; CDR2 reads SMNVEV (reference sequence). Here the CDR3 DNA reads TGTGCCAGCAGTCCTAGGACGGCGAGCTCCTACGAGCAGTACTTC. The encoded protein is CASSPRTASSYEQYF.

The J gene is TRBJ2-7, the V gene TRBV6-5; the D gene is possibly TRBD2 (6 bases). This CDR3 has 14 residues. Trimming left V 6 bases short and J 2 bases short, with 14 bases between. CDR1 is MNHEY, CDR2 SVGAGI, per germline. For the CDR3, the DNA is TGTGCCAGCAGCCCCCTAGCGTTTACCTACGAGCAGTACTTC. Translating it yields CASSPLAFTYEQYF.

The chain employs TRBV19 and TRBJ1-1, with 7 bases lining up with TRBD1. V was pared by 1 base and J by 3 bases, with 2 bases of the junction left unmatched. The germline CDR1 and CDR2 sequences are LNHDA and SQIVND (reference sequence). The CDR3 sequence is 14 residues long. The CDR3 sequence is CASSIAGGDTEAFF. DNA for the CDR3: TGTGCCAGTAGTATAGCAGGGGGGGACACTGAAGCTTTCTTT. The full variable domain, in which reference TRBV19 and TRBJ1-1 provide the parts outside the CDR3, is DGGITQSPKYLFRKEGQNVTLSCEQNLNHDAMYWYRQDPGQGLRLIYYSQIVNDFQKGDIAEGYSVSREKKESFPLTVTSAQKNPTAFYLCASSIAGGDTEAFFGQGTRLTVV.